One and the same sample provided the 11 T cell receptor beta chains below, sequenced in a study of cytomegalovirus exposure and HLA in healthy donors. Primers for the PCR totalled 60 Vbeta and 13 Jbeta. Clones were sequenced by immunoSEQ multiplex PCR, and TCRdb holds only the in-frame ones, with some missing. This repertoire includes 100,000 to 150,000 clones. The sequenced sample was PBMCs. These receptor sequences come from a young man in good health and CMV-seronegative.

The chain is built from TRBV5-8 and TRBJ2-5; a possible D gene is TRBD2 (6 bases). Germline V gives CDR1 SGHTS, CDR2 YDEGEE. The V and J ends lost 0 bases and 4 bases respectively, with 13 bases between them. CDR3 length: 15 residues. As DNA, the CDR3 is TGTGCCAGCAGCTTGGAAGGGACTCACGGAGAGACCCAGTACTTC. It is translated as CASSLEGTHGETQYF.

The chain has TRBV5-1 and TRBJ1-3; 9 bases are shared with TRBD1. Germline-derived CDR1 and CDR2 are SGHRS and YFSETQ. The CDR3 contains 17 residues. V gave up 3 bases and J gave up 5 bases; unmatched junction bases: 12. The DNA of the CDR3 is TGCGCCAGCAGCTCCTATCCGGGACAGGGTCGGCGAAACACCATATATTTT. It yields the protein CASSSYPGQGRRNTIYF.

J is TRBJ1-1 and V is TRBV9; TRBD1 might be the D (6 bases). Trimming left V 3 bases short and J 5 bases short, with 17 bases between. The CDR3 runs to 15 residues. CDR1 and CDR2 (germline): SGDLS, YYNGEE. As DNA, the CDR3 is TGTGCCAGCAGCGACACAGGGCCCCCTGATACTGAAGCTTTCTTT. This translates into CASSDTGPPDTEAFF.

The CDR3 nucleotides read TGTGCCAGCCTATCCAGCAATCAGCCCCAGCATTTT. It translates to CASLSSNQPQHF. The rearrangement joins TRBV28 to TRBJ1-5; D remains unclear. The CDR3 covers 12 residues. Germline V lookup: CDR1 MDHEN, CDR2 SYDVKM. The V end lost 8 bases, the J end lost 1 base, and 6 bases lay between the germline ends. The full variable domain, rest sourced from reference TRBV28 and TRBJ1-5, is DVKVTQSSRYLVKRTGEKVFLECVQDMDHENMFWYRQDPGLGLRLIYFSYDVKMKEKGDIPEGYSVSREKKERFSLILESASTNQTSMYLCASLSSNQPQHFGDGTRLSIL.

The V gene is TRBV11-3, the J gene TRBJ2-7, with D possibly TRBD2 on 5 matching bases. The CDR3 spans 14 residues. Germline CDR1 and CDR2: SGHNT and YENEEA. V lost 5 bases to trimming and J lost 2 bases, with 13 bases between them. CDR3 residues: CASSPSRGAYEQYF. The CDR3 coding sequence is TGTGCCAGCAGCCCCTCTCGGGGAGCCTACGAGCAGTACTTC. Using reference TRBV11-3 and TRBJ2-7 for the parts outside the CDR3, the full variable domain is EAGVVQSPRYKIIEKKQPVAFWCNPISGHNTLYWYLQNLGQGPELLIRYENEEAVDDSQLPKDRFSAERLKGVDSTLKIQPAELGDSAVYLCASSPSRGAYEQYFGPGTRLTVT.

The CDR3 DNA sequence: TGTGCCAGCAGCTCCGGGGCAGGGGGTTACGAGCAGTACTTC. This translates into CASSSGAGGYEQYF. J is TRBJ2-7 and V is TRBV28, with TRBD1 matching 7 bases. The CDR3 is 14 amino acids. J gave up 4 bases and V 6 bases, and 9 bases lay outside the gene matches. Germline V gene data show CDR1 as MDHEN and CDR2 as SYDVKM. Full variable domain (remainder filled in from reference TRBV28 and TRBJ2-7): DVKVTQSSRYLVKRTGEKVFLECVQDMDHENMFWYRQDPGLGLRLIYFSYDVKMKEKGDIPEGYSVSREKKERFSLILESASTNQTSMYLCASSSGAGGYEQYFGPGTRLTVT.

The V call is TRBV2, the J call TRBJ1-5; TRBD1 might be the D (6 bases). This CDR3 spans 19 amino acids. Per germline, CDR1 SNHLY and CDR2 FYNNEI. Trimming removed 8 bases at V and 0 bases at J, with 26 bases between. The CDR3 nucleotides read TGTGCCAGCCTGGGGAGAGCAGGGGATGGGGGCTATAGCAATCAGCCCCAGCATTTT. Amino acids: CASLGRAGDGGYSNQPQHF. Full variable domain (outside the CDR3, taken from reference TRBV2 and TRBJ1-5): EPEVTQTPSHQVTQMGQEVILRCVPISNHLYFYWYRQILGQKVEFLVSFYNNEISEKSEIFDDQFSVERPDGSNFTLKIRSTKLEDSAMYFCASLGRAGDGGYSNQPQHFGDGTRLSIL.

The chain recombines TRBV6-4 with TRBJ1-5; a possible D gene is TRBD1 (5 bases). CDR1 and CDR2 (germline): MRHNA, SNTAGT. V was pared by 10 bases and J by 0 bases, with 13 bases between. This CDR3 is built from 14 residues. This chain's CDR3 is CANEWGDSNQPQHF. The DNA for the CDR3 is TGTGCCAACGAATGGGGCGATAGCAATCAGCCCCAGCATTTT.

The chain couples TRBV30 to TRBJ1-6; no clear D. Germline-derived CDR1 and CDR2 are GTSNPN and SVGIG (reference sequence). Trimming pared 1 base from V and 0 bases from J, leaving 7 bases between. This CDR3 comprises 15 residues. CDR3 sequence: CAWSGESSYNSPLHF. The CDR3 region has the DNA TGTGCCTGGAGTGGGGAGAGCTCCTATAATTCACCCCTCCACTTT.

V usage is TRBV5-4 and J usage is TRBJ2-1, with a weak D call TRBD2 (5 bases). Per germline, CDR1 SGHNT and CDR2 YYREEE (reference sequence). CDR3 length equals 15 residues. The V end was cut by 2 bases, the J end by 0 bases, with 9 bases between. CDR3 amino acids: CASSFRGNSYNEQFF. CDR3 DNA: TGTGCCAGCAGCTTTCGGGGTAACTCCTACAATGAGCAGTTCTTC.

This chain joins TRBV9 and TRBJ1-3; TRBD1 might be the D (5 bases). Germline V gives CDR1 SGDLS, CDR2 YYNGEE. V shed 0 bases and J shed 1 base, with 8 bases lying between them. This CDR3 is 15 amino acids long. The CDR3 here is CASSVVAGSGNTIYF. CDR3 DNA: TGTGCCAGCAGCGTAGTGGCAGGGTCTGGAAACACCATATATTTT.